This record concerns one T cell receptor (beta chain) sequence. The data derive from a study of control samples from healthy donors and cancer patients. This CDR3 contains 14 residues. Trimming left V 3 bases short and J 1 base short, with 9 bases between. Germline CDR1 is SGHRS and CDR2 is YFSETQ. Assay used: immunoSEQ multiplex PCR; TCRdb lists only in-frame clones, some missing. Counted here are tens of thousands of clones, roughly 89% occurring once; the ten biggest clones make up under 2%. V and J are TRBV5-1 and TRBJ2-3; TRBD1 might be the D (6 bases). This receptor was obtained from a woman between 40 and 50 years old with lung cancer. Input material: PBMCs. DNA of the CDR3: TGCGCCAGCAGCTACAGGGAAGGCACAGATACGCAGTATTTT. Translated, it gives CASSYREGTDTQYF.